The rows below give T cell receptor beta chains drawn from one sample of a study of blood T cell repertoires in COVID-19. This table comes from immunoSEQ multiplex PCR, and its TCRdb copy is limited to in-frame clones, with some not included. The profile shows around 94,000 clones, 80% to 90% of them singletons. The specimen sequenced was peripheral blood. These TCRs come from an elderly man with acute or convalescent COVID-19. CDR3s include the opening cysteine and the closing phenylalanine or tryptophan. A D gene is named only where the DNA matches it firmly. For some rows the clone size is stated as once, few or many, or as a class when expanded; others skip it.

clone_size | d_call | j_call | v_call | cdr3_aa | cdr3_nt
- | - | TRBJ2-1 | TRBV6-5 | CASSYGRDPNNNEQFF | TGTGCCAGCAGTTACGGGCGGGATCCAAATAATAATGAGCAGTTCTTC
- | TRBD2 | TRBJ2-7 | TRBV7-3 | CASSPTGTSKVEQYF | TGTGCCAGCAGCCCAACCGGGACTAGCAAGGTCGAGCAGTACTTC
- | - | TRBJ2-3 | TRBV6-5 | CASSYSHGGTDTQYF | TGTGCCAGCAGTTACTCGCACGGGGGCACAGATACGCAGTATTTT
- | TRBD2 | TRBJ2-4 | TRBV7-2 | CASSSFGVAGTLAKNIQYF | TGTGCCAGCAGCTCTTTCGGGGTAGCGGGGACCCTAGCCAAAAACATTCAGTACTTC
- | - | TRBJ2-7 | TRBV6-5 | CASSYLGQVPYEQYF | TGTGCCAGCAGTTACTTAGGCCAGGTGCCTTACGAGCAGTACTTC
- | TRBD1 | TRBJ2-7 | TRBV4-3 | CASSQPDRGRPYEQYF | TGCGCCAGCAGCCAACCTGACAGGGGTAGGCCCTACGAGCAGTACTTC
- | TRBD1 | TRBJ2-1 | TRBV9 | CASSPSGQYNNEQFF | TGTGCCAGCAGCCCTTCGGGACAGTACAACAATGAGCAGTTCTTC
- | TRBD1 | TRBJ2-1 | TRBV3-1/TRBV3-2 | CASSQDLIGGREQFF | TGTGCCAGCAGCCAAGATTTGATAGGGGGCCGTGAGCAGTTCTTC
few | - | TRBJ2-2 | TRBV25-1 | CASSELYRTVNTGELFF | TGTGCCAGCAGTGAATTATATAGGACAGTGAACACCGGGGAGCTGTTTTTT
- | - | TRBJ2-2 | TRBV30 | CAWVPGSFGGELFF | TGTGCCTGGGTCCCGGGGTCCTTCGGTGGGGAGCTGTTTTTT
- | - | TRBJ1-1 | TRBV2 | CASSEYPGDTEAFF | TGTGCCAGCAGTGAATACCCGGGGGACACTGAAGCTTTCTTT
- | - | TRBJ2-1 | TRBV30 | CAWSKDNGEREQFF | TGTGCCTGGAGTAAAGATAACGGGGAGCGGGAGCAGTTCTTC
- | TRBD1 | TRBJ1-5 | TRBV28 | CASRYRGGVGQPQHF | TGTGCCAGCAGATACAGGGGGGGTGTGGGTCAGCCCCAGCATTTT
- | TRBD1 | TRBJ1-4 | TRBV7-9 | CASGQGVGEKLFF | TGTGCCAGCGGACAGGGGGTCGGTGAAAAACTGTTTTTT
- | TRBD1 | TRBJ1-2 | TRBV6-5 | CASSRTGDGYTF | TGTGCCAGCAGTCGGACAGGGGATGGCTACACCTTC
once | - | TRBJ2-5 | TRBV28 | CASVPGGEETQYF | TGTGCCAGCGTCCCTGGCGGAGAAGAGACCCAGTACTTC
- | - | TRBJ2-5 | TRBV5-6 | CASSTQGYQETQYF | TGTGCCAGCTCCACCCAGGGGTACCAAGAGACCCAGTACTTC
- | - | TRBJ1-5 | TRBV28 | CASWVRAQGGNQPQHF | TGTGCCAGCTGGGTGAGGGCACAGGGAGGCAATCAGCCCCAGCATTTT
- | - | TRBJ1-3 | TRBV28 | CAGQQVAGNTIYF | TGTGCCGGCCAACAGGTAGCTGGAAACACCATATATTTT
- | TRBD1 | TRBJ1-3 | TRBV9 | CASSPRTGGLENTIYF | TGTGCCAGCAGCCCCCGGACAGGGGGCCTAGAGAACACCATATATTTT